These 17 T cell receptor beta chains came from one sample sequenced in a study of CD8 T cells in ankylosing spondylitis. Findings and limits, study-wide: Among TCR beta sequences, a motif of under ten highly homologous variants appeared characteristic of ankylosing spondylitis blood.

TCRdb called the 5' RACE reads again in MiXCR, with one record for every CDR3 protein. Here the sample spans 500,000 or so distinct CDR3 sequences, roughly 5.3% being singletons. For these TCRs, the target antigens are not known. Sequenced material: blood, either unsorted or a sorted T cell fraction (not recorded which). The receptors were gathered from a male donor with ankylosing spondylitis.

This clonotype came up many times. The chain carries TRBV29-1 and TRBJ2-1; TRBD2 matches 10 bases. The trim removed 4 bases at V and 7 bases at J, leaving 4 bases unmatched. This CDR3 spans 13 amino acids. Germline CDR1 reads SQVTM; CDR2 reads ANQGSEA. The CDR3 DNA reads as TGCAGCGTTGCTAGCGGGAGAGTAAATGAGCAGTTCTTC. Translating it yields CSVASGRVNEQFF.

Ten or more counts support this clonotype. This chain connects TRBV20-1 to TRBJ2-1, with D tentatively TRBD1 (6 bases). Germline CDR1 DFQATT, CDR2 SNEGSKA (reference sequence). The CDR3 totals 12 residues. V gave up 3 bases and J gave up 9 bases, with 12 bases separating them. The CDR3 sequence is CSASGMGAEQFF. The CDR3 region has the DNA TGCAGTGCTAGCGGGATGGGGGCTGAGCAGTTCTTC.

This clonotype was counted at least ten times. This chain connects TRBV20-1 to TRBJ1-2, with no clear D. The CDR3 spans 13 residues. CDR1 DFQATT and CDR2 SNEGSKA come from the germline V gene (reference sequence). Trimming took 3 bases from V and 8 from J, leaving 16 bases between them. The chain's CDR3 is CSASLGGSGGYTF. DNA of the CDR3: TGCAGTGCTAGCCTAGGAGGGTCAGGCGGCTACACCTTC.

This clonotype was seen many times. This chain connects TRBV10-2 to TRBJ2-7; D possibly corresponds to TRBD2 (6 bases). This CDR3 is 14 amino acids long. From germline, CDR1 is WSHSY and CDR2 SAAADI. Trimming cost V 1 base and J 6 bases, with 13 bases left between them. The CDR3 spells CASSELGGSAEQYF. The CDR3 coding sequence is TGCGCCAGCAGTGAGTTGGGGGGTTCGGCCGAGCAGTACTTC.

This clonotype was counted many times. This sequence joins TRBV5-1 and TRBJ2-3; 9 nucleotides line up with TRBD1. The CDR3 length is 17 residues. V was pared by 3 bases and J by 2 bases, with 10 bases of the junction left unmatched. Germline V gene lookup returns CDR1 SGHRS and CDR2 YFSETQ. The CDR3 here is CASSSFPDRGYTDTQYF. In DNA form, the CDR3 reads TGCGCCAGCAGCTCCTTTCCGGACAGGGGTTACACAGATACGCAGTATTTT.

This clonotype was seen many times. V and J are TRBV20-1 and TRBJ1-1, with a tentative D call TRBD1 (6 bases). This CDR3 has 12 residues. The germline gives CDR1 DFQATT, CDR2 SNEGSKA (reference sequence). V was pared by 4 bases and J by 1 base, with 7 bases between. The CDR3 DNA follows: TGCAGTGCTAAGGGGGAGAACACTGAAGCTTTCTTT. This encodes CSAKGENTEAFF.

This clonotype has ten or more counts. This chain joins TRBV4-1 and TRBJ1-1; D unclear. Per germline, CDR1 MGHRA and CDR2 YSYEKL. Trimming stripped 0 bases from V and 1 base from J, with 6 bases between. The CDR3 consists of 14 residues. The DNA for the CDR3 is TGCGCCAGCAGCCAAGATACCCAGAACACTGAAGCTTTCTTT. This translates into CASSQDTQNTEAFF.

V and J are TRBV11-1 and TRBJ2-3, with D tentatively TRBD2 (7 bases). This CDR3 is built from 18 residues. CDR1 is SGHAT, CDR2 FQDESV, per germline (reference sequence). V was clipped by 1 base and J by 0 bases, with 17 bases between them. CDR3: CASSLGFRGAPSTDTQYF. DNA of the CDR3: TGTGCCAGCAGCTTAGGTTTTCGGGGGGCGCCTAGCACAGATACGCAGTATTTT.

This clonotype was picked up many times. The chain uses TRBV7-9 and TRBJ2-1; 8 nucleotides agree with TRBD1. V lost 8 bases and J lost 1; bases outside the gene matches: 7. Germline V gene lookup returns CDR1 SEHNR and CDR2 FQNEAQ (reference sequence). The CDR3 loop spans 15 amino acids. CDR3 sequence reads: CASADRAISYNEQFF. CDR3 in DNA: TGTGCCAGCGCGGACAGGGCCATTTCCTACAATGAGCAGTTCTTC.

This clonotype came up many times. The rearrangement uses TRBV11-2 and TRBJ2-7; weak D call: TRBD1 (5 bases). V lost 1 base and J lost 3, with 13 bases in between. Germline lookup yields CDR1 SGHAT and CDR2 FQNNGV. The CDR3 runs 15 residues. CDR3 nucleotides: TGTGCCAGCAGCTTAGCTCCAGGGTTGGGCTACGAGCAGTACTTC. Translation gives CASSLAPGLGYEQYF.

The chain combines TRBV24-1 with TRBJ2-1; D gene uncertain. This CDR3 comprises 15 residues. Germline CDR1 is KGHDR and CDR2 is SFDVKD. Trimming removed 8 bases at V and 8 bases at J, with 21 bases between. The CDR3 region has the DNA TGTGCCACCAAGAAGGGCTACGCTAGGTCCGATGAGCAGTTCTTC. It codes for CATKKGYARSDEQFF.

This clonotype has at least ten counts. V usage is TRBV10-3 and J usage is TRBJ1-1; D remains unclear. CDR1 and CDR2 (germline): ENHRY, SYGVKD. CDR3 length: 12 residues. Trimming took 6 bases from V and 5 from J, leaving 10 bases between them. Written as DNA, the CDR3 is TGTGCCATCAGCCTGGTTGGAACTGAAGCTTTCTTT. It translates to CAISLVGTEAFF.

The rearrangement links TRBV20-1 to TRBJ2-3; 8 nucleotides align to TRBD1. The ends lost 2 bases at V and 4 bases at J; junction bases unmatched: 5. This CDR3 comprises 14 residues. CDR1 and CDR2 from the germline V gene are DFQATT and SNEGSKA (reference sequence). The CDR3 is CSARLTGVADTQYF. The CDR3 nucleotides are TGCAGTGCTAGACTGACAGGGGTTGCAGATACGCAGTATTTT.

The J gene is TRBJ2-3, the V gene TRBV5-1, with D possibly TRBD2 on 5 matching bases. V lost 2 bases, J lost 0 bases, and 10 bases lay in between. CDR1 and CDR2 (germline): SGHRS, YFSETQ. The CDR3 runs to 15 residues. CDR3 in amino acids: CASSLRTASTDTQYF. The CDR3 DNA reads as TGCGCCAGCAGCTTACGGACTGCTAGCACAGATACGCAGTATTTT.

This clonotype was counted ten times or more. The chain couples TRBV4-3 to TRBJ2-1; 13 positions agree with TRBD2. J was trimmed by 4 bases and V by 4 bases; bases with no gene match: 7. The CDR3 covers 17 residues. CDR1 and CDR2 from the germline V gene are LGHNA and YSLEER. As DNA, the CDR3 is TGCGCCAGCAGCCGCCTACTAGCGGGAGGGTTGTACAATGAGCAGTTCTTC. It is translated as CASSRLLAGGLYNEQFF.

This clonotype appeared many times. The chain combines TRBV5-5 with TRBJ2-2; 7 positions match TRBD2. Trimming removed 3 bases from V and 4 bases from J; junction bases left unmatched: 9. The CDR3 spans 16 residues. Per germline, CDR1 SGHKS and CDR2 YYEKEE (reference sequence). Written as DNA, the CDR3 is TGTGCCAGCAGCTACCACTGGCGGGGGATCACCGGGGAGCTGTTTTTT. Its protein product is CASSYHWRGITGELFF.

Many counts were recorded for this clonotype. V is TRBV10-3 and J is TRBJ2-7; TRBD1 aligns across 8 bases. With V trimmed by 1 base and J by 2 bases, 4 bases remained unmatched. This CDR3 region has 15 residues. Looked up from germline, CDR1 is ENHRY and CDR2 is SYGVKD. CDR3 in DNA: TGTGCCATCAGTGAGTGGACAGGGAGGACCTACGAGCAGTACTTC. Translated, it gives CAISEWTGRTYEQYF.